Each of the 8 T cell receptor beta chains below was sequenced from the same sample in a study of T cell clonality in common variable immunodeficiency (dated by TCRdb to 2014 to 2015). General findings and caveats noted by the study authors: CVID TCRbeta sequences were reported to have fewer deletions and N-nucleotide insertions and to lack highly modified clones with 13 or more V deletions.

Library preparation employed the immunoSEQ multiplex PCR assay. TCRdb took this table from immuneACCESS and kept in-frame rearrangements with V and J called. Such tables lack part of the clones; where checked against another copy, unresolved V genes explain under half of the gap, and the rest is unexplained. For this sample, around 13,000 clones appear and none is a singleton. In total, the top ten clones hold over 8% of the sample. These TCRs' antigens remain unknown. The sequenced sample was peripheral blood mononuclear cells. The receptors originated from a human donor with common variable immunodeficiency.

This clone was seen only a few times. The CDR3 goes on 3 residues after the read ends, and that part is filled in from the germline J gene. The rearrangement links TRBV7-3 to TRBJ1-1; perhaps TRBD1 as D (6 bases). Trimming stripped 5 bases from V and 1 base from J, with 11 bases between. Germline-derived CDR1 and CDR2 are SGHTA and FQGTGA. The CDR3 covers 14 residues. CDR3 protein: CASSLQGRNTEAFF. Incomplete CDR3 DNA: TGTGCCAGCAGCCTACAGGGAAGGAACACTGAA.

This clone has a handful of counts. The sequenced fragment ends 3 residues before the CDR3 boundary, so the rest is inferred from the germline J gene. The chain carries TRBV7-8 and TRBJ2-5, with a tentative D call TRBD1 (6 bases). This CDR3 has 14 residues. The V gene's germline CDR1 is SGHVS and CDR2 FQNEAQ. Trimming left V 2 bases short and J 4 bases short, with 11 bases between. CDR3 sequence reads: CASSLPFRGETQYF. Partial CDR3 DNA: TGTGCCAGCAGCTTACCCTTCAGGGGAGAGACC.

Concerning this clone: The read gets to within 3 residues of the CDR3 end, and the germline J gene fills in the rest. The genes are TRBV2 and TRBJ2-7, with 11 bases matching TRBD1. Germline-derived CDR1 and CDR2 are SNHLY and FYNNEI. The CDR3 extends over 13 amino acids. V lost 10 bases, J lost 1 base, and 3 bases stayed unmatched. The CDR3 protein is CATGTGGSYEQYF. CDR3 DNA (partial): TGTGCCACCGGGACAGGGGGTTCCTACGAG.

Points on this clone: Coverage ceases 3 residues before the CDR3 finishes, and the germline J gene fills in the end. V usage is TRBV5-6 and J usage is TRBJ2-7; 7 bases agree with TRBD2. This CDR3 is 14 amino acids long. The V and J ends lost 3 bases and 4 bases, in that order; junction bases with no gene match: 7. Germline V lookup: CDR1 SGHDT, CDR2 YYEEEE. CDR3 region: CASSSGAGKYEQYF. The CDR3 DNA, read in part, is TGTGCCAGCAGCTCAGGAGCGGGGAAGTACGAG.

This clone was detected only a few times. The read terminates 3 residues before the CDR3 end, so the remaining end is supplied by the germline J gene. This sequence joins TRBV7-9 and TRBJ2-5; D not certain. CDR3 length equals 14 residues. Germline lookup yields CDR1 SEHNR and CDR2 FQNEAQ (reference sequence). V dropped 1 base and J dropped 7 bases, with 13 bases sitting between them. CDR3 DNA (partial): TGTGCCAGCAGCTTAGTACCGGGTAAGGTGACC. It specifies CASSLVPGKVT. The full CDR3 is CASSLVPGKVTQYF. Variable domain in full (rest from reference TRBV7-9 and TRBJ2-5): DTGVSQNPRHKITKRGQNVTFRCDPISEHNRLYWYRQTLGQGPEFLTYFQNEAQLEKSRLLSDRFSAERPKGSFSTLEIQRTEQGDSAMYLCASSLVPGKVTQYFGPGTRLLVL.

For this clone: The read ends 3 residues early relative to the CDR3; the germline J gene fills the gap. The rearrangement joins TRBV7-2 to TRBJ2-7, with D unresolved. CDR1 and CDR2 (germline): SGHTA, FQGNSA. V dropped 5 bases and J dropped 4 bases, with 12 bases sitting between them. This CDR3 spans 13 amino acids. This CDR3 is CASSPKTPYEQYF. The CDR3 DNA, read in part, is TGTGCCAGCAGCCCAAAGACACCATACGAG.

This clone showed up just a few times. With the read ending 3 residues before the CDR3 end, the germline J gene is used to fill in that end. The chain employs TRBV7-2 and TRBJ1-5; D gene unclear. Trimming removed 2 bases at V and 2 bases at J, with 7 bases between. This CDR3 is 14 amino acids long. In germline, CDR1 is SGHTA, CDR2 FQGNSA. CDR3 bases read: TGTGCCAGCAGCTTATTGAAGGGCAATCAGCCC. Protein product: CASSLLKGNQP. Given in full, the CDR3 is CASSLLKGNQPQHF.

Details on this clone: The CDR3 goes on 3 residues after the read ends, and that part is filled in from the germline J gene. The V call is TRBV2, the J call TRBJ2-7; tentative D call: TRBD1 (5 bases). There are 15 residues in the CDR3. CDR1 SNHLY and CDR2 FYNNEI come from the germline V gene. Trimming left V 5 bases short and J 0 bases short, with 14 bases between. Incomplete CDR3 DNA: TGTGCCAGCAGTACTCCGACAGAGAGCTCCTACGAG. This gives the protein CASSTPTESSYE. The entire CDR3 reads CASSTPTESSYEQYF.